This T cell receptor (beta chain) was retrieved from a study of spatial heterogeneity in lung cancer. Study context: Fewer alpha-chain than beta-chain sequences were consistently detected. Study conclusions and caveats: When ubiquitous and regional expanded TCRs were counted, their numbers tracked ubiquitous and regional nonsynonymous mutations, respectively. Intratumoral expanded alpha and beta TCR counts were found to track tumor mutation counts.

This CDR3 has 16 residues. CDR1 and CDR2 (germline): MDHEN, SYDVKM. V lost 6 bases and J lost 4; bases outside the gene matches: 11. Documented time point: sample taken at primary tumor resection. Sequencing covered unsorted whole RNA taken from tumor, nontumor lung or frozen PBMC. This clonotype is medium-sized in the sample. Its antigen remains unidentified. A single record per CDR3 protein comes from TCRdb applying MiXCR to the 5' RACE reads. Of about 13,000 distinct CDR3 sequences in the sample, about 5.4% are singletons; the top ten hold over 8.5%. The J gene is TRBJ2-5, the V gene TRBV28; TRBD1 agrees at 10 bases. The sequences come from lung tumor tissue, collected at surgery. The receptor was derived from a female donor with early-stage non-small cell lung cancer. CDR3 coding DNA: TGTGCCAGCAGCACCCTCGACAGGGGGCGAGCAGAGACCCAGTACTTC. The encoded protein is CASSTLDRGRAETQYF.